Ten or more counts support the clone carrying this T cell receptor beta chain. Its cognate antigen is unknown. The data originate from a study of T cells after yellow fever vaccination. Notes on the study in general: Repertoires sorted by FACS could include abundant clonotypes that are contaminants from the bulk population. Booster sampling recovered most clones from primary vaccination (96% CD4, roughly 86% CD8).

The CDR3 contains 14 residues. Germline V gene data show CDR1 as SGHRS and CDR2 as YFSETQ. V lost 0 bases and J 5 bases, leaving 11 bases between the germline ends. TCRdb independently ran MiXCR on the 5' RACE reads; one entry per CDR3 protein. In the table there are some 560,000 distinct CDR3 sequences, about a sixth of which are singletons. The V call is TRBV5-1, the J call TRBJ2-5; tentative D call: TRBD1 (5 bases). This receptor was identified in a man between 18 and 29 years old who received the YFV17D yellow fever vaccine. The specimen comprised PBMCs, sampled 5 to 6 days after the first yellow fever vaccination. CDR3 sequence (DNA): TGCGCCAGCAGCTTGGAGGGGTCGAGGGAGACCCAGTACTTC. The encoded protein is CASSLEGSRETQYF. The full variable domain, with the rest looked up from reference TRBV5-1 and TRBJ2-5, is KAGVTQTPRYLIKTRGQQVTLSCSPISGHRSVSWYQQTPGQGLQFLFEYFSETQRNKGNFPGRFSGRQFSNSRSEMNVSTLELGDSALYLCASSLEGSRETQYFGPGTRLLVL.